The 9 T cell receptor beta chains presented below share a single source sample, sequenced in a study of T cell responses to AZD1222 COVID-19 vaccine. Measured with immunoSEQ multiplex PCR; TCRdb has only the in-frame clones, and not every one. The repertoire consists of around 150,000 clones, with 94% occurring once and the leading ten covering 0.95% to 1.5%. Sequences were derived from peripheral blood, sampled on day 0 of AZD1222 vaccination. The receptors were sampled from an adult in good health.

The chain has TRBV2 and TRBJ2-1; D is undetermined. Germline CDR1 reads SNHLY; CDR2 reads FYNNEI. The V gene lost 7 bases and the J gene lost 6 bases, with 22 bases spanning the gap. The CDR3 loop spans 16 amino acids. The CDR3: CASTDPGGPLGNEQFF. The DNA for the CDR3 is TGTGCCAGCACCGACCCAGGCGGACCTCTGGGCAATGAGCAGTTCTTC.

The chain joins TRBV7-8 to TRBJ2-5, with TRBD1 matching over 9 bases. Per the germline V gene, CDR1 is SGHVS and CDR2 is FQNEAQ. The junction had 8 bases not matched to a gene; V was cut back by 4 bases and J by 5 bases. The CDR3 is made up of 15 amino acids. The CDR3 loop is CASSSLGQGLETQYF. CDR3 in DNA: TGTGCCAGCAGCTCCCTAGGACAGGGGTTGGAGACCCAGTACTTC.

The gene calls are TRBV24-1 and TRBJ1-5; 8 nucleotides line up with TRBD1. With 4 bases clipped from V and 4 bases from J, the junction kept 2 bases outside the gene matches. The CDR3 has 14 residues. In germline, CDR1 is KGHDR, CDR2 SFDVKD. CDR3 protein: CATSEGQVNQPQHF. As DNA, the CDR3 is TGTGCCACCAGTGAGGGACAGGTTAATCAGCCCCAGCATTTT.

V usage is TRBV28 and J usage is TRBJ1-5; 12 positions match TRBD1. The trim removed 5 bases at V and 6 bases at J, leaving 8 bases unmatched. The CDR3 loop spans 16 amino acids. Per germline, CDR1 MDHEN and CDR2 SYDVKM. The CDR3 coding sequence is TGTGCCAGCAGTCGCCTCGGGACAGGGGGCAGTCAGCCCCAGCATTTT. This gives the protein CASSRLGTGGSQPQHF.

J is TRBJ1-5 and V is TRBV24-1, with D perhaps matching TRBD1 (6 bases). The CDR3 length is 15 residues. Trimming removed 5 bases from V and 3 bases from J, with 13 bases in between. The germline V gene has CDR1 KGHDR and CDR2 SFDVKD. Here the CDR3 reads CATSAAGADNQPQHF. The CDR3 bases are TGTGCCACCAGTGCGGCAGGGGCGGACAATCAGCCCCAGCATTTT.

The rearrangement joins TRBV19 to TRBJ1-2; the match to TRBD1 covers 9 bases. J gave up 4 bases and V 1 base, and 4 bases lay outside the gene matches. The CDR3 contains 15 residues. Germline V gene lookup returns CDR1 LNHDA and CDR2 SQIVND (reference sequence). The CDR3 sequence is CASSIGGQGFYGYTF. DNA of the CDR3: TGTGCCAGTAGTATAGGCGGACAGGGGTTCTATGGCTACACCTTC.

V and J are TRBV7-9 and TRBJ2-1; 16 bases are shared with TRBD2. Germline CDR1 is SEHNR and CDR2 is FQNEAQ (reference sequence). The trim removed 4 bases at V and 8 bases at J, leaving 14 bases unmatched. The CDR3 extends over 19 amino acids. Written as DNA, the CDR3 is TGTGCCAGCAGCTCCCTAGAGGGGACTAGCGGGGGGGCCGTGGATGAGCAGTTCTTC. Encoded protein: CASSSLEGTSGGAVDEQFF.

J is TRBJ1-5 and V is TRBV2; D is uncertain. V lost 2 bases and J 5 bases, leaving 10 bases between the germline ends. Germline V gene data show CDR1 as SNHLY and CDR2 as FYNNEI. This CDR3 region has 14 residues. The CDR3 here is CASSEQGPDQPQHF. In DNA form, the CDR3 reads TGTGCCAGCAGTGAACAAGGCCCGGATCAGCCCCAGCATTTT.

This clone appeared once. V is TRBV14 and J is TRBJ1-6, with D possibly TRBD1 on 5 matching bases. CDR3 size: 15 residues. Per germline, CDR1 SGHDN and CDR2 FVKESK. Trimming took 1 base from V and 4 from J, leaving 8 bases between them. The CDR3 coding sequence is TGTGCCAGCAGCCAAGTGGGGGGGTATAATTCACCCCTCCACTTT. Its protein product is CASSQVGGYNSPLHF.